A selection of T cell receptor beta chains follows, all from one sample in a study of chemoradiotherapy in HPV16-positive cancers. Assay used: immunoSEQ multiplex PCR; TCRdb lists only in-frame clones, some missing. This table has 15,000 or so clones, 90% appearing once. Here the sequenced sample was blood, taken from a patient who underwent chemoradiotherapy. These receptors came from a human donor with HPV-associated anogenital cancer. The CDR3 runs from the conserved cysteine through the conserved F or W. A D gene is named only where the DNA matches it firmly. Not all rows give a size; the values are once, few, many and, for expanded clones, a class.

DNA: TGCGCCAGCAGCCAAGTCGAGGCAGGTGATCGTGAGCAGTTCTTC; CDR3: CASSQVEAGDREQFF; V: TRBV4-1; D: -; J: TRBJ2-1; size: -
DNA: TGTGCCAGCAGCCGGAGCAGGGGGCGCGGAAACACCATATATTTT; CDR3: CASSRSRGRGNTIYF; V: TRBV13; D: TRBD1; J: TRBJ1-3; size: -
DNA: TGTGCCAGCAGCGTAGGGGGGGACCCGGGAGATACGCAGTATTTT; CDR3: CASSVGGDPGDTQYF; V: TRBV9; D: -; J: TRBJ2-3; size: -
DNA: TGTGCCAGCAGTTACGGGCCACCTTCGGATGAGCAGTTCTTC; CDR3: CASSYGPPSDEQFF; V: TRBV6-6; D: -; J: TRBJ2-1; size: -
DNA: TGTGCCTGGAGTGTACGATCCAACCTTGGAAGAAAACTGTTTTTT; CDR3: CAWSVRSNLGRKLFF; V: TRBV30; D: -; J: TRBJ1-4; size: -
DNA: TGTGCCAGCAGCCCAACTGTGGGGGCGAACACTGAAGCTTTCTTT; CDR3: CASSPTVGANTEAFF; V: TRBV7-9; D: -; J: TRBJ1-1; size: -
DNA: TGTGCCAGCAGCTTGGCGGGCGTGGTTCCCGGGGAGCTGTTTTTT; CDR3: CASSLAGVVPGELFF; V: TRBV5-4; D: -; J: TRBJ2-2; size: -
DNA: TGTGCCAGCAGCCAGACAGCCAGGACTAATGAAAAACTGTTTTTT; CDR3: CASSQTARTNEKLFF; V: TRBV6-5; D: -; J: TRBJ1-4; size: -
DNA: TGTGCCAGCAGCTTGGGGCAGGGGACGACCTACGAGCAGTACTTC; CDR3: CASSLGQGTTYEQYF; V: TRBV5-4; D: -; J: TRBJ2-7; size: -
DNA: TGTGCCAGCAGCTCGCCGGCCGGGGGGGTCTCCTACAATGAGCAGTTCTTC; CDR3: CASSSPAGGVSYNEQFF; V: TRBV7-9; D: TRBD2; J: TRBJ2-1; size: -
DNA: TGTGCCAGCAGTCCTAGCGGGGGATCCACAGATACGCAGTATTTT; CDR3: CASSPSGGSTDTQYF; V: TRBV6-4; D: TRBD2; J: TRBJ2-3; size: -
DNA: TGTGCCAGCTCACCAGTCGTGGGCTACGAGCAGTACTTC; CDR3: CASSPVVGYEQYF; V: TRBV18; D: -; J: TRBJ2-7; size: -
DNA: TGTGCCAGCAGCGCCTCGGGGGTAAACACCATATATTTT; CDR3: CASSASGVNTIYF; V: TRBV9; D: -; J: TRBJ1-3; size: -
DNA: TGTGCCAGTAAGAGGGACAGGAACACCGGGGAGCTGTTTTTT; CDR3: CASKRDRNTGELFF; V: TRBV19; D: TRBD1; J: TRBJ2-2; size: -
DNA: TGTGCCAGCAGTGAAGTTCGGACAGGGGACCCTGAAGCTTTCTTT; CDR3: CASSEVRTGDPEAFF; V: TRBV6-1; D: TRBD1; J: TRBJ1-1; size: few
DNA: TGTGCCAGCAGCTTAGCTACCCGACAGGGACAGCAGTTCTTC; CDR3: CASSLATRQGQQFF; V: TRBV7-2; D: TRBD1; J: TRBJ2-1; size: -
DNA: TGCGCCAGCAGGATCCAGGGGGCGCTTAACTATGGCTACACCTTC; CDR3: CASRIQGALNYGYTF; V: TRBV5-1; D: TRBD1; J: TRBJ1-2; size: -
DNA: TGTGCCAGTAGTATCGGGACTTTCCCCGGCTACACCTTC; CDR3: CASSIGTFPGYTF; V: TRBV19; D: -; J: TRBJ1-2; size: few
DNA: TGCGCCAGCGCAATAGGACAGGGCCTTAACTATGGCTACACCTTC; CDR3: CASAIGQGLNYGYTF; V: TRBV10-2; D: TRBD1; J: TRBJ1-2; size: -
DNA: TGTGCCAGCAGTCCCGGGACTTTCTATGGCTACACCTTC; CDR3: CASSPGTFYGYTF; V: TRBV25-1; D: -; J: TRBJ1-2; size: few
DNA: TGTGCCAGCAGCTTAGCGCTTGCAGGATTTAATGAAAAACTGTTTTTT; CDR3: CASSLALAGFNEKLFF; V: TRBV7-6; D: -; J: TRBJ1-4; size: -
DNA: TGTGCCAGCAGTGAAGAGGGACAGGGGTTTTCACCCCTCCACTTT; CDR3: CASSEEGQGFSPLHF; V: TRBV6-1; D: TRBD1; J: TRBJ1-6; size: -
DNA: TGTGCCAGCAGCTCCGGATGGACCGCCGCGAACACCGGGGAGCTGTTTTTT; CDR3: CASSSGWTAANTGELFF; V: TRBV7-7; D: -; J: TRBJ2-2; size: -
DNA: TGTGCCAGCAGTGAATGGGACAGGGCATCCTACGAGCAGTACTTC; CDR3: CASSEWDRASYEQYF; V: TRBV2; D: TRBD1; J: TRBJ2-7; size: -
DNA: TGTGCCAGCAGTGGAGTCAGCGGGTATGGCTACACCTTC; CDR3: CASSGVSGYGYTF; V: TRBV2; D: -; J: TRBJ1-2; size: -
DNA: TGTGCCAGCAGAGGAGGACAGACGAATGAAAAACTGTTTTTT; CDR3: CASRGGQTNEKLFF; V: TRBV7-8; D: -; J: TRBJ1-4; size: -
DNA: TGCGCCAGCAGCCAAGTTCGGGGAATCTCAGGGCTCGAAGAGACCCAGTACTTC; CDR3: CASSQVRGISGLEETQYF; V: TRBV4-3; D: -; J: TRBJ2-5; size: -
DNA: TGTGCCAGCAGCACGGGCGGGTCCGATAACACCGGGGAGCTGTTTTTT; CDR3: CASSTGGSDNTGELFF; V: TRBV7-6; D: -; J: TRBJ2-2; size: few
DNA: TGCAGCGTTGAAGGGGGGGCAGGCTATGGCTACACCTTC; CDR3: CSVEGGAGYGYTF; V: TRBV29-1; D: -; J: TRBJ1-2; size: -
DNA: TGTGCCAGCAGTACACCAACAGGGGTTGACACTGAAGCTTTCTTT; CDR3: CASSTPTGVDTEAFF; V: TRBV6-6; D: TRBD1; J: TRBJ1-1; size: -
DNA: TGCGCCAGCAGCGCAGGGGGGGTCGACTATGGCTACACCTTC; CDR3: CASSAGGVDYGYTF; V: TRBV5-1; D: TRBD1; J: TRBJ1-2; size: -
DNA: TGCGCCAGCAGCTTTGGACCGCCCGATAATTCACCCCTCCACTTT; CDR3: CASSFGPPDNSPLHF; V: TRBV5-1; D: -; J: TRBJ1-6; size: -
DNA: TGTGCCAGCAGCGCTACAGAGCATTCCTACAATGAGCAGTTCTTC; CDR3: CASSATEHSYNEQFF; V: TRBV7-7; D: -; J: TRBJ2-1; size: -
DNA: TGTGCCAGCAGTGCTAGACCGGGACAGGGGGCCTACGAGCAGTACTTC; CDR3: CASSARPGQGAYEQYF; V: TRBV6-1; D: TRBD1; J: TRBJ2-7; size: -
DNA: TGTGCCAGCAGTTACACACAGGGCTCTGGAAACACCATATATTTT; CDR3: CASSYTQGSGNTIYF; V: TRBV6-5; D: -; J: TRBJ1-3; size: -
DNA: TGTGCCAGCAGCCAAAACTCTGGAAACACCATATATTTT; CDR3: CASSQNSGNTIYF; V: TRBV2; D: -; J: TRBJ1-3; size: -
DNA: TGTGCCAGCAGCTATAGTGACAGGAACACTGAAGCTTTCTTT; CDR3: CASSYSDRNTEAFF; V: TRBV27; D: -; J: TRBJ1-1; size: -
DNA: TGTGCCAGCAGCTTTGACGGGACTAACTATGGCTACACCTTC; CDR3: CASSFDGTNYGYTF; V: TRBV5-5; D: -; J: TRBJ1-2; size: -
DNA: TGTGCCTGGACCAGGGAGAACAGCGGGGAGCTGTTTTTT; CDR3: CAWTRENSGELFF; V: TRBV30; D: -; J: TRBJ2-2; size: -
DNA: TGTGCCTCCTGGGACAGGGTAAGCAATCAGCCCCAGCATTTT; CDR3: CASWDRVSNQPQHF; V: TRBV19; D: TRBD1; J: TRBJ1-5; size: few
DNA: TGTGCCAGTCGGGACCCCACAATCCCTAACTATGGCTACACCTTC; CDR3: CASRDPTIPNYGYTF; V: TRBV6-1; D: -; J: TRBJ1-2; size: -
DNA: TGTGCCAGCAGCCTAACAGGGGGCACGGGCACAGATACGCAGTATTTT; CDR3: CASSLTGGTGTDTQYF; V: TRBV11-2; D: TRBD1; J: TRBJ2-3; size: -
DNA: TGCGCCAGCAGCTGGGCAGAGAACACTGAAGCTTTCTTT; CDR3: CASSWAENTEAFF; V: TRBV5-1; D: -; J: TRBJ1-1; size: once
DNA: TGTGCCAGTAGTATAGGTCTAGCGGGGTTCGCGAACACCGGGGAGCTGTTTTTT; CDR3: CASSIGLAGFANTGELFF; V: TRBV19; D: TRBD2; J: TRBJ2-2; size: once